Listed here are 21 T cell receptor beta chains from one sample, sequenced in a study of blood T cell repertoires in COVID-19. The protocol was immunoSEQ multiplex PCR, while the TCRdb copy is restricted to in-frame clones and leaves out a portion. Of under 70,000 clones listed, 90% are singletons. Sequencing used peripheral blood. Receptor source: a human donor with active COVID-19. The donor label of this sample is uncertain.

The V and J genes are TRBV7-9 and TRBJ1-1; 9 positions agree with TRBD1. The germline gives CDR1 SEHNR, CDR2 FQNEAQ (reference sequence). The CDR3 has 15 residues. After removal of 5 bases from V and 0 bases from J, the junction contained 4 bases not matched to a gene. The CDR3 bases are TGTGCCAGCAGCCAAACAGGGGGCTTGAACACTGAAGCTTTCTTT. This sequence encodes CASSQTGGLNTEAFF.

The chain recombines TRBV5-1 with TRBJ1-2, with unresolved D. This CDR3 region has 16 residues. The ends were cut back, 4 bases at V and 7 bases at J, with 23 bases in the middle. Germline V CDR1 and CDR2: SGHRS, YFSETQ. The CDR3 sequence: CASSPFDLRDLRGYTF. CDR3 in DNA: TGCGCCAGCAGCCCGTTCGATCTGAGGGATCTGCGTGGCTACACCTTC.

The V and J genes are TRBV7-8 and TRBJ2-7; TRBD2 might be the D (6 bases). This CDR3 comprises 14 residues. Germline CDR1 reads SGHVS; CDR2 reads FQNEAQ. V was pared by 4 bases and J by 5 bases, with 15 bases between. The CDR3 coding sequence is TGTGCCAGCAGCTCGGGAGCGATGGGCCACGAGCAGTACGTC. This gives the protein CASSSGAMGHEQYV.

The rearrangement joins TRBV7-8 to TRBJ2-7; the D gene is possibly TRBD2 (7 bases). Germline CDR1 reads SGHVS; CDR2 reads FQNEAQ. V dropped 5 bases and J dropped 1 base, with 18 bases sitting between them. This CDR3 has 16 residues. Here the CDR3 DNA reads TGTGCCAGCAGCCCCCGGGGGGCGGTCCCTTCCTACGAGCAGTACTTC. Translating it yields CASSPRGAVPSYEQYF.

This clone was counted once. V is TRBV4-3 and J is TRBJ2-4; 8 bases are shared with TRBD1. Per germline, CDR1 LGHNA and CDR2 YSLEER. With 0 bases clipped from V and 0 bases from J, the junction kept 10 bases outside the gene matches. The CDR3 is made up of 19 amino acids. The CDR3 sequence: CASSQDRTGPKLAKNIQYF. The CDR3 nucleotides are TGCGCCAGCAGCCAAGATAGGACAGGGCCGAAACTAGCCAAAAACATTCAGTACTTC.

The chain links TRBV10-3 to TRBJ2-7; 7 bases line up with TRBD1. J lost 1 base, V lost 7 bases, and 7 bases had no gene match. The CDR3 is 14 amino acids. From germline, CDR1 is ENHRY and CDR2 SYGVKD. DNA for the CDR3: TGTGCCATCACCTCCGGGACAGCGTCCTACGAGCAGTACTTC. Amino acids: CAITSGTASYEQYF.

V and J are TRBV7-9 and TRBJ2-3; TRBD1 might be the D (5 bases). CDR1 is SEHNR and CDR2 is FQNEAQ in the germline V gene (reference sequence). V was pared by 5 bases and J by 6 bases, with 18 bases between. This CDR3 contains 15 residues. CDR3 loop: CASSLLTTRADTQYF. CDR3 in DNA: TGTGCCAGCAGCCTCCTGACAACCAGGGCGGATACGCAGTATTTT.

The chain recombines TRBV7-8 with TRBJ2-5, with 10 bases identical to TRBD2. V trimming: 5 bases; J trimming: 3 bases; junction bases outside the gene matches: 9. Per the germline V gene, CDR1 is SGHVS and CDR2 is FQNEAQ. The CDR3 consists of 16 residues. The CDR3 loop reads CASSLLLAGSEETQYF. The DNA of the CDR3 is TGTGCCAGCAGCCTCCTACTAGCGGGGTCGGAAGAGACCCAGTACTTC.

The chain has TRBV28 and TRBJ1-6; tentatively, D is TRBD1 (6 bases). From germline, CDR1 is MDHEN and CDR2 SYDVKM. The CDR3 has 17 amino acids. V lost 4 bases, J lost 0 bases, and 13 bases lay in between. The CDR3 DNA reads as TGTGCCAGCAGTTCGACAGGAGCGAGCTCCTATAATTCACCCCTCCACTTT. This sequence encodes CASSSTGASSYNSPLHF.

The chain is built from TRBV19 and TRBJ2-7; tentatively, D is TRBD2 (5 bases). The CDR3 length is 15 residues. Deletions cut 3 bases from V and 0 bases from J, with 12 bases between. CDR1 is LNHDA and CDR2 is SQIVND in the germline V gene (reference sequence). In nucleotides, the CDR3 is TGTGCCAGTAGTATTGGGGTTGGGAGCTCCTACGAGCAGTACGTC. The encoded protein is CASSIGVGSSYEQYV.

In its sample, this clone was seen once. V and J are TRBV5-1 and TRBJ2-1; 9 bases map to TRBD2. The germline gives CDR1 SGHRS, CDR2 YFSETQ. J lost 3 bases, V lost 1 base, and 11 bases had no gene match. The CDR3 is made up of 18 amino acids. The CDR3 DNA follows: TGCGCCAGCAGCTTGATTAGCGGGGGTGAAAGATTCTACAATGAGCAGTTCTTC. This gives the protein CASSLISGGERFYNEQFF.

V and J are TRBV3-1 (or the pseudogene TRBV3-2) and TRBJ2-1; tentative D call: TRBD2 (6 bases). The CDR3 has 14 amino acids. The germline gives CDR1 LGHDT, CDR2 YNNKEL (reference sequence). V dropped 4 bases and J dropped 6 bases, with 13 bases sitting between them. Here the CDR3 reads CASSLGGRGNEQFF. CDR3 nucleotide sequence: TGTGCCAGCAGCCTGGGGGGAAGGGGCAATGAGCAGTTCTTC.

The rearrangement links TRBV5-1 to TRBJ2-3; D uncertain. V was shortened by 1 base and J by 0 bases, with 9 bases between the two germline ends. The CDR3 is 15 residues long. Per germline, CDR1 SGHRS and CDR2 YFSETQ. The CDR3: CASSLLGASTDTQYF. The CDR3 DNA reads as TGCGCCAGCAGCTTGCTCGGTGCTAGCACAGATACGCAGTATTTT.

The rearrangement links TRBV5-1 to TRBJ2-3; tentative D call: TRBD2 (6 bases). The germline V and J ends were trimmed by 1 base and 1 base, with 16 bases remaining between them. The length of the CDR3 is 17 residues. CDR1 is SGHRS and CDR2 is YFSETQ in the germline V gene. The CDR3 DNA sequence: TGCGCCAGCAGCTTGAACCCGTGGGCTAGCGGCACAGATACGCAGTATTTT. The encoded protein is CASSLNPWASGTDTQYF.

The rearrangement joins TRBV7-2 to TRBJ1-2; D is uncertain. The V and J ends lost 1 base and 3 bases respectively, with 6 bases between them. The CDR3 runs to 13 residues. Germline lookup yields CDR1 SGHTA and CDR2 FQGNSA. The CDR3 region has the DNA TGTGCCAGCAGCTTAGGACAACACTATGGCTACACCTTC. As protein: CASSLGQHYGYTF. Based on the CDR3 plus reference TRBV7-2 and TRBJ1-2, the full variable domain is GAGVSQSPSNKVTEKGKDVELRCDPISGHTALYWYRQSLGQGLEFLIYFQGNSAPDKSGLPSDRFSAERTGGSVSTLTIQRTQQEDSAVYLCASSLGQHYGYTFGSGTRLTVV.

The chain is built from TRBV19 and TRBJ2-1; 7 bases match TRBD1. The trim removed 7 bases at V and 10 bases at J, leaving 4 bases unmatched. The CDR3 consists of 11 residues. The germline V gene has CDR1 LNHDA and CDR2 SQIVND (reference sequence). This CDR3 reads CASTETGEQFF. The CDR3 DNA follows: TGTGCCAGTACGGAGACAGGGGAGCAGTTCTTC.

The CDR3: CASSFAGSSSYEQYF. The CDR3 bases are TGTGCCAGCAGTTTCGCCGGGTCGAGCTCCTACGAGCAGTACTTC. This rearrangement joins TRBV28 to TRBJ2-7; D gene ambiguous. CDR1 MDHEN and CDR2 SYDVKM come from the germline V gene. CDR3 length: 15 amino acids. Trimming shortened V by 3 bases and J by 0 bases, and 12 bases separated the two germline ends.

This rearrangement joins TRBV5-4 to TRBJ1-1; 8 bases fit TRBD1. Per the germline V gene, CDR1 is SGHNT and CDR2 is YYREEE (reference sequence). This CDR3 has 16 amino acids. V lost 0 bases to trimming and J lost 3 bases; unmatched junction nucleotides: 7. The CDR3 spells CASSLAGQGLDTEAFF. Here the CDR3 DNA reads TGTGCCAGCAGCTTGGCCGGACAGGGTTTGGACACTGAAGCTTTCTTT.

J is TRBJ2-1 and V is TRBV11-3; TRBD2 aligns across 9 bases. The CDR3 contains 16 residues. J gave up 12 bases and V 5 bases, and 17 bases lay outside the gene matches. Looked up from germline, CDR1 is SGHNT and CDR2 is YENEEA. The CDR3 sequence: CASSPYPGAGGPGQFF. In DNA, the CDR3 is TGTGCCAGCAGCCCCTACCCAGGCGCGGGAGGGCCCGGGCAGTTCTTC.

The rearrangement joins TRBV27 to TRBJ2-7; 8 positions match TRBD1. The CDR3 is 17 amino acids. Per germline, CDR1 MNHEY and CDR2 SMNVEV (reference sequence). V dropped 2 bases and J dropped 3; count of bases not matched to a gene: 12. CDR3 sequence: CASSLRLDRGKDYEQYF. The CDR3 DNA follows: TGTGCCAGCAGTTTAAGGCTCGACAGGGGAAAGGACTACGAGCAGTACTTC.

The CDR3 loop reads CASRKGTVNTEAFF. The CDR3 nucleotides are TGTGCCAGTAGAAAAGGGACAGTTAACACTGAAGCTTTCTTT. This chain connects TRBV19 to TRBJ1-1; 7 bases match TRBD1. This CDR3 is built from 14 residues. The germline V gene has CDR1 LNHDA and CDR2 SQIVND (reference sequence). The V and J ends lost 6 bases and 2 bases, in that order; junction bases with no gene match: 6.